What follows describes a single TCR beta chain. This record belongs to a study of CD8+ T cells in alopecia areata. RNA extraction was followed by reverse transcription into cDNA, which acted as the sequencing template. Libraries were prepared by immunoSEQ multiplex PCR; TCRdb keeps only in-frame clonotypes and omits some of them. The sample records about 150,000 clones, around 87% being singletons. The receptor comes from a human donor with alopecia areata. Sequenced material: CD8+ T cells sorted from blood, taken at week 0.

This chain's CDR3 is CASSSMRSSTDTQYF. CDR3 sequence (DNA): TGTGCCAGCAGTTCAATGAGGTCTAGCACAGATACGCAGTATTTT. This chain uses TRBV27 with TRBJ2-3; D ambiguous. Germline V gene data show CDR1 as MNHEY and CDR2 as SMNVEV (reference sequence). The length of the CDR3 is 15 residues. V shed 4 bases and J shed 0 bases, with 11 bases lying between them.